The 28 T cell receptor beta chains listed next were all sequenced from one sample in a study of T cells expressing NK-cell markers. TCRdb re-called the 5' RACE reads, yielding one record per CDR3 amino acid sequence without DNA. Here the sample table reports around 470,000 distinct CDR3 sequences. The sequenced sample consisted of blood T cells: a sorted CD56 or NKG2C T cell subset, CD4+ or CD8+ T cells, or bulk PBMC T cells (not recorded which). The receptors shown here come from a woman between 50 and 59 years old in good health.

This chain links TRBV3-1 with TRBJ2-1; TCRdb indicates TRBD1, and absent DNA this call remains unverified. The CDR3 is 14 residues long. Germline V gene data show CDR1 as LGHDT and CDR2 as YNNKEL (reference sequence). The CDR3 here is CASSPLGSYNEQFF.

The chain is built from TRBV11-2 and TRBJ2-5; the D call from TCRdb, TRBD2, cannot be confirmed without DNA. This CDR3 has 13 residues. The germline gives CDR1 SGHAT, CDR2 FQNNGV. CDR3 sequence: CASGRGARETQYF.

The rearrangement links TRBV11-2 to TRBJ2-5; TCRdb's D call, TRBD1, is unchecked because there is no DNA. The CDR3 has 16 amino acids. Germline V lookup: CDR1 SGHAT, CDR2 FQNNGV. The CDR3 is CASRHLRGRTTETQYF.

The J gene is TRBJ1-1, the V gene TRBV19. Germline V gene lookup returns CDR1 LNHDA and CDR2 SQIVND (reference sequence). The CDR3 spans 13 residues. The CDR3 spells CATSTVSGTEAFF.

This chain uses TRBV5-1 with TRBJ1-6. CDR1 is SGHRS and CDR2 is YFSETQ in the germline V gene. CDR3 size: 16 residues. CDR3 residues: CASSWNDGRRDSPLHF. Full variable domain (outside the CDR3, taken from reference TRBV5-1 and TRBJ1-6): KAGVTQTPRYLIKTRGQQVTLSCSPISGHRSVSWYQQTPGQGLQFLFEYFSETQRNKGNFPGRFSGRQFSNSRSEMNVSTLELGDSALYLCASSWNDGRRDSPLHFGNGTRLTVT.

V gene TRBV6-6 combines with J gene TRBJ2-2; TCRdb picks TRBD1, but there is no DNA to check that call. The CDR3 contains 15 residues. Germline loops: CDR1 MNHNY, CDR2 SVGAGI (reference sequence). The CDR3 sequence is CASSYTGGNTGELFF.

The chain recombines TRBV2 with TRBJ2-1; TCRdb's D call of TRBD2 is untestable without DNA. CDR3 length: 14 residues. Germline lookup yields CDR1 SNHLY and CDR2 FYNNEI. The CDR3 is CATVRLVGGNEQFF.

This rearrangement joins TRBV5-1 to TRBJ1-4. The V gene's germline CDR1 is SGHRS and CDR2 YFSETQ. This CDR3 has 14 residues. The CDR3 protein is CASSLVSPSEKLFF.

The chain couples TRBV7-9 to TRBJ2-1; without DNA, the TCRdb call of TRBD2 cannot be checked. The CDR3 is 18 amino acids. The germline V gene has CDR1 SEHNR and CDR2 FQNEAQ (reference sequence). CDR3 region: CASSPGTSGIGSYNEQFF.

CDR3 sequence: CAISEAGRTASTDTQYF. This chain links TRBV10-3 with TRBJ2-3; TCRdb's D call, TRBD1, is unchecked because there is no DNA. The germline CDR1 and CDR2 sequences are ENHRY and SYGVKD. There are 17 residues in the CDR3.

The chain recombines TRBV12-3 or TRBV12-4 with TRBJ1-5; checking the TCRdb D call of TRBD1 is not possible without DNA. The length of the CDR3 is 12 residues. The CDR3 reads CASGGFNQPQHF.

The chain couples TRBV7-2 to TRBJ2-4. Per germline, CDR1 SGHTA and CDR2 FQGNSA. The length of the CDR3 is 15 residues. CDR3 residues: CASSLVAAAKNIQYF. Based on the CDR3 plus reference TRBV7-2 and TRBJ2-4, the full variable domain is GAGVSQSPSNKVTEKGKDVELRCDPISGHTALYWYRQSLGQGLEFLIYFQGNSAPDKSGLPSDRFSAERTGGSVSTLTIQRTQQEDSAVYLCASSLVAAAKNIQYFGAGTRLSVL.

The chain combines TRBV11-2 with TRBJ2-2; without DNA, the TCRdb call of TRBD2 cannot be checked. Germline CDR1 and CDR2: SGHAT and FQNNGV. There are 15 residues in the CDR3. This chain's CDR3 is CASSRRDLRFGELFF.

This chain uses TRBV20-1 with TRBJ1-2. CDR1 and CDR2 from the germline V gene are DFQATT and SNEGSKA (reference sequence). The CDR3 is 13 residues long. CDR3 loop: CSAREGENYGYTF.

The chain employs TRBV20-1 and TRBJ2-5; TCRdb calls TRBD2, which cannot be checked without DNA. The CDR3 covers 15 residues. The germline V gene encodes CDR1 DFQATT and CDR2 SNEGSKA (reference sequence). The CDR3 region is CSASPPGTSGETQYF.

This chain uses TRBV30 with TRBJ2-1; the TCRdb D gene call, TRBD2, has no DNA to confirm it. Germline lookup yields CDR1 GTSNPN and CDR2 SVGIG (reference sequence). CDR3 length: 12 residues. CDR3 sequence reads: CAWSLSGRGQFF.

The V gene is TRBV24-1, the J gene TRBJ2-1; TCRdb outputs TRBD2, but without DNA this stays unchecked. CDR1 KGHDR and CDR2 SFDVKD come from the germline V gene. The CDR3 is made up of 19 amino acids. The CDR3 loop is CATSGSSSSAGVSYNEQFF.

The chain employs TRBV6-1 and TRBJ1-1; TCRdb lists TRBD1, though no DNA is available to test this call. This CDR3 region has 17 residues. Per the germline V gene, CDR1 is MNHNS and CDR2 is SASEGT. This CDR3 is CASSERSQGLGNTEAFF.

The rearrangement links TRBV3-1 to TRBJ2-2. The CDR3 runs 13 residues. Germline CDR1 LGHDT, CDR2 YNNKEL (reference sequence). This CDR3 reads CASTRGSYGELFF.

The CDR3 loop reads CATSDSAGHLSNQPQHF. The V call is TRBV24-1, the J call TRBJ1-5; the D gene TCRdb calls, TRBD1, cannot be checked with no DNA. The CDR3 consists of 17 residues. Germline V gives CDR1 KGHDR, CDR2 SFDVKD.

J is TRBJ1-1 and V is TRBV4-1. Germline V lookup: CDR1 MGHRA, CDR2 YSYEKL. The CDR3 is made up of 13 amino acids. The CDR3 spells CASSQGTFPEAFF.

The chain uses TRBV30 and TRBJ1-1; TCRdb's assignment of TRBD1 cannot be checked, as there is no DNA. Germline loops: CDR1 GTSNPN, CDR2 SVGIG (reference sequence). This CDR3 region has 11 residues. This CDR3 is CAWIWDRKAFF. Based on the CDR3 plus reference TRBV30 and TRBJ1-1, the full variable domain is SQTIHQWPATLVQPVGSPLSLECTVEGTSNPNLYWYRQAAGRGLQLLFYSVGIGQISSEVPQNLSASRPQDRQFILSSKKLLLSDSGFYLCAWIWDRKAFFGQGTRLTVV.

This chain connects TRBV7-9 to TRBJ2-3. The CDR3 has 19 amino acids. CDR1 and CDR2 (germline): SEHNR, FQNEAQ (reference sequence). The CDR3 sequence is CASSPIPKISGLGTDTQYF. Full variable domain (outside the CDR3, taken from reference TRBV7-9 and TRBJ2-3): DTGVSQNPRHKITKRGQNVTFRCDPISEHNRLYWYRQTLGQGPEFLTYFQNEAQLEKSRLLSDRFSAERPKGSFSTLEIQRTEQGDSAMYLCASSPIPKISGLGTDTQYFGPGTRLTVL.

The chain combines TRBV4-1 with TRBJ2-1; TCRdb calls TRBD2, which cannot be checked without DNA. This CDR3 has 16 amino acids. Per germline, CDR1 MGHRA and CDR2 YSYEKL. This CDR3 reads CASSQEGLAGYNEQFF.

The rearrangement uses TRBV29-1 and TRBJ1-1; the D call from TCRdb, TRBD1, cannot be confirmed without DNA. The CDR3 totals 15 residues. Germline V gene lookup returns CDR1 SQVTM and CDR2 ANQGSEA. CDR3 in amino acids: CSVELGRGLNTEAFF.

This rearrangement joins TRBV11-2 to TRBJ2-2. The germline gives CDR1 SGHAT, CDR2 FQNNGV. The length of the CDR3 is 14 residues. This chain's CDR3 is CASSYTSVAGELFF.

The chain has TRBV5-1 and TRBJ2-7; TCRdb lists TRBD2, though no DNA is available to test this call. The CDR3 spans 15 residues. Germline V CDR1 and CDR2: SGHRS, YFSETQ. The CDR3 is CASSLEGRPSYEQYF.

J is TRBJ2-5 and V is TRBV5-5; absent DNA, TCRdb's TRBD2 call cannot be checked. The germline V gene has CDR1 SGHKS and CDR2 YYEKEE (reference sequence). This CDR3 is 17 amino acids long. CDR3 in amino acids: CASSFGLAHSRAETQYF.